Following are 8 T cell receptor beta chains from one sample sequenced in a study of T cell responses to AZD1222 COVID-19 vaccine. Only in-frame clones appear in the TCRdb table, and some are missing; sequencing was by immunoSEQ multiplex PCR. The profile covers some 150,000 clones, with 80% to 95% appearing a single time and over 0.9% taken by the ten largest. This material consisted of peripheral blood, taken on day 0 of MenACWY control vaccination. The source of these receptors is an adult in good health.

The chain employs TRBV30 and TRBJ1-5; D possibly corresponds to TRBD1 (6 bases). From germline, CDR1 is GTSNPN and CDR2 SVGIG (reference sequence). Trimming shortened V by 0 bases and J by 5 bases, and 11 bases separated the two germline ends. The CDR3 consists of 14 residues. The CDR3 sequence is CAWSVDRTDQPQHF. CDR3 DNA sequence: TGTGCCTGGAGTGTTGACAGGACGGATCAGCCCCAGCATTTT.

This chain links TRBV30 with TRBJ1-1; D is uncertain. The germline V gene encodes CDR1 GTSNPN and CDR2 SVGIG (reference sequence). The CDR3 is made up of 10 amino acids. V dropped 3 bases and J dropped 7 bases, with 6 bases sitting between them. CDR3: CAWRQVEAFF. CDR3 sequence (DNA): TGTGCCTGGAGACAAGTTGAAGCTTTCTTT.

CDR3 nucleotides: TGTGCCAGCACCCAGACAGGGGGTGCTTCACCCCTCCACTTT. This gives the protein CASTQTGGASPLHF. The J gene is TRBJ1-6, the V gene TRBV7-9; TRBD1 matches 9 bases. There are 14 residues in the CDR3. Looked up from germline, CDR1 is SEHNR and CDR2 is FQNEAQ (reference sequence). V lost 7 bases, J lost 9 bases, and 7 bases stayed unmatched. The complete variable domain, with remaining parts taken from reference TRBV7-9 and TRBJ1-6, reads DTGVSQNPRHKITKRGQNVTFRCDPISEHNRLYWYRQTLGQGPEFLTYFQNEAQLEKSRLLSDRFSAERPKGSFSTLEIQRTEQGDSAMYLCASTQTGGASPLHFGNGTRLTVT.

This clone was detected once. The gene calls are TRBV7-9 and TRBJ1-1, with D tentatively TRBD1 (5 bases). Per the germline V gene, CDR1 is SEHNR and CDR2 is FQNEAQ (reference sequence). CDR3 size: 15 residues. The ends were cut back, 5 bases at V and 5 bases at J, with 18 bases in the middle. CDR3 amino acids: CASSPWDPRGTEAFF. The CDR3 DNA reads as TGTGCCAGCAGCCCATGGGACCCCCGGGGGACTGAAGCTTTCTTT.

The rearrangement uses TRBV6-4 and TRBJ2-3, with a weak D call TRBD2 (7 bases). V dropped 2 bases and J dropped 2 bases, with 11 bases sitting between them. The CDR3 extends over 15 amino acids. The germline V gene encodes CDR1 MRHNA and CDR2 SNTAGT. CDR3 sequence: CASSDGGASTDTQYF. DNA of the CDR3: TGTGCCAGCAGTGACGGGGGGGCCTCCACAGATACGCAGTATTTT.

The CDR3 bases are TGTGCCAGCAGCGTGGACAGCACAGATACGCAGTATTTT. The encoded protein is CASSVDSTDTQYF. The chain joins TRBV7-9 to TRBJ2-3; D unresolved. The CDR3 totals 13 residues. Per germline, CDR1 SEHNR and CDR2 FQNEAQ (reference sequence). Between the trimmed V and J ends, which lost 5 bases and 0 bases, there was a span of 6 bases.

The rearrangement uses TRBV11-2 and TRBJ1-2; TRBD1 matches 9 bases. Germline V gene lookup returns CDR1 SGHAT and CDR2 FQNNGV. Trimming at V came to 5 bases and at J to 3 bases, leaving 7 bases not matched to a gene. This CDR3 spans 15 amino acids. For the CDR3, the DNA is TGTGCCAGCAGCCCCACCACAGGGGGCCACTATGGCTACACCTTC. Protein: CASSPTTGGHYGYTF.

J is TRBJ1-2 and V is TRBV15, with 8 positions matching TRBD1. The CDR3 spans 13 residues. Germline V CDR1 and CDR2: LNHNV, YYDKDF (reference sequence). V shed 3 bases, J shed 4 bases, and the junction held 1 base outside the gene matches. The DNA of the CDR3 is TGTGCCACCAGCAGGGACAGGGCCTATGGCTACACCTTC. Residues: CATSRDRAYGYTF.